This T cell receptor (beta chain) was identified during a study of CDR3 diversity in severe acne. The CDR3 runs 15 residues. V lost 6 bases to trimming and J lost 4 bases; unmatched junction nucleotides: 10. Germline lookup yields CDR1 MDHEN and CDR2 SYDVKM. This clonotype was counted only a few times. TCRdb re-called the PCR reads with MiXCR, one entry per CDR3 protein. The repertoire holds under 100,000 distinct CDR3 sequences, 45% to 50% seen once, with 10% in the top ten. Material for sequencing was blood. This clonotype was obtained from a male donor in good health, serving as a control. J is TRBJ2-7 and V is TRBV28; 9 nucleotides line up with TRBD1. In DNA, the CDR3 is TGTGCCAGCAGCCAGCAACAGGGGGCAAAATACGAGCAGTACTTC. Amino acids: CASSQQQGAKYEQYF.